A single sample gave rise to the 16 T cell receptor beta chains below, sequenced in a study of cytomegalovirus exposure and HLA in healthy donors. Sequencing was performed with immunoSEQ multiplex PCR; in TCRdb, only in-frame clones are kept and a portion is missing. This sample has fewer than 350,000 clones, with approximately 90% found just once. The specimen sequenced was PBMCs. The receptors originated from a woman aged 18-35 years in good health and CMV-seronegative.

This clone was recorded a few times. This chain uses TRBV14 with TRBJ2-3; D may be TRBD2 (6 bases). Germline CDR1 and CDR2: SGHDN and FVKESK. The CDR3 covers 13 residues. With 0 bases removed from V and 6 bases from J, the gap between germline ends came to 7 bases. The CDR3 coding sequence is TGTGCCAGCAGCCAAGATCTAGCGGATACGCAGTATTTT. It specifies CASSQDLADTQYF.

The CDR3 DNA reads as TGTGCCAGCAGCCGGGGCCTAGCGTATAGCTCCTACGAGCAGTACTTC. Translation: CASSRGLAYSSYEQYF. The chain couples TRBV13 to TRBJ2-7; weak D call: TRBD2 (6 bases). V was trimmed by 5 bases and J by 0 bases, leaving 17 bases between them. CDR3 length equals 16 residues. Germline CDR1 reads PRHDT; CDR2 reads FYEKMQ (reference sequence).

The chain has TRBV5-1 and TRBJ2-7; the match to TRBD2 covers 10 bases. Germline V gene sequence: CDR1 SGHRS, CDR2 YFSETQ. The CDR3 contains 15 residues. Germline trimming cut 0 bases from V and 8 bases from J; bases unmatched to any gene: 8. The CDR3 sequence is CASSLAASGSEQQYF. In DNA, the CDR3 is TGCGCCAGCAGCTTGGCCGCTAGCGGGAGTGAACAGCAGTACTTC.

The chain carries TRBV6-5 and TRBJ2-7; 10 nucleotides line up with TRBD2. CDR3 length: 15 residues. Trimming removed 3 bases from V and 4 bases from J; junction bases left unmatched: 6. Germline CDR1 MNHEY, CDR2 SVGAGI. CDR3: CASSYSSGRGYEQYF. The CDR3 DNA follows: TGTGCCAGCAGTTATTCAAGCGGGAGGGGTTACGAGCAGTACTTC.

V gene TRBV28 combines with J gene TRBJ2-7, with 8 bases that match TRBD1. The germline gives CDR1 MDHEN, CDR2 SYDVKM. V dropped 5 bases and J dropped 2; count of bases not matched to a gene: 5. CDR3 length: 14 amino acids. CDR3 DNA sequence: TGTGCCAGCAGTGAGACAGGGGTCGCCTACGAGCAGTACTTC. Encoded protein: CASSETGVAYEQYF.

J is TRBJ1-1 and V is TRBV14; the D is unclear. Trimming took off 0 bases at V and 5 bases at J, with 10 bases between the two ends. CDR1 SGHDN and CDR2 FVKESK come from the germline V gene. There are 14 residues in the CDR3. The DNA for the CDR3 is TGTGCCAGCAGCCAAGACCTCCTTTTGACTGAAGCTTTCTTT. Its protein product is CASSQDLLLTEAFF. Drawing the rest from reference TRBV14 and TRBJ1-1, the complete variable domain is EAGVTQFPSHSVIEKGQTVTLRCDPISGHDNLYWYRRVMGKEIKFLLHFVKESKQDESGMPNNRFLAERTGGTYSTLKVQPAELEDSGVYFCASSQDLLLTEAFFGQGTRLTVV.

V gene TRBV5-6 combines with J gene TRBJ1-1, with TRBD1 as a possible D gene (6 bases). Germline lookup yields CDR1 SGHDT and CDR2 YYEEEE. The V end was cut by 4 bases, the J end by 4 bases, with 14 bases between. The CDR3 extends over 14 amino acids. The CDR3 here is CASSRGEGVTEAFF. The CDR3 DNA reads as TGTGCCAGCAGCCGAGGAGAGGGGGTCACTGAAGCTTTCTTT.

CDR3 nucleotides: TGTGCCAGCACCATTCGGGGCGGGGGTCAGCCCCAGCATTTT. Protein product: CASTIRGGGQPQHF. The chain is built from TRBV28 and TRBJ1-5, with D perhaps TRBD1 (5 bases). V was clipped by 7 bases and J by 6 bases, with 16 bases between them. CDR1 is MDHEN, CDR2 SYDVKM, per germline. This CDR3 contains 14 residues.

The CDR3 coding sequence is TGTGCCAGCAGTTTAGGGGTTGGGGGGGGTAACTACGAGCAGTACTTC. It is translated as CASSLGVGGGNYEQYF. The chain links TRBV27 to TRBJ2-7, with 7 bases lining up with TRBD2. V dropped 2 bases and J dropped 3; count of bases not matched to a gene: 10. The V gene's germline CDR1 is MNHEY and CDR2 SMNVEV (reference sequence). The CDR3 spans 16 residues.

The table lists this clone with a count of one. This CDR3 reads CASKGGLAGSPRYEQYF. As DNA, the CDR3 is TGTGCCAGCAAGGGGGGGCTAGCGGGCAGCCCTCGCTACGAGCAGTACTTC. The rearrangement joins TRBV2 to TRBJ2-7; 8 bases fit TRBD2. There are 17 residues in the CDR3. CDR1 and CDR2 (germline): SNHLY, FYNNEI. V lost 7 bases, J lost 3 bases, and 17 bases stayed unmatched.

This chain connects TRBV27 to TRBJ2-1; 7 nucleotides line up with TRBD2. This CDR3 comprises 17 residues. Unmatched junction bases numbered 9, after V lost 2 bases and J lost 2 bases. From germline, CDR1 is MNHEY and CDR2 SMNVEV (reference sequence). CDR3 protein: CASSLRWSSGAYNEQFF. Written as DNA, the CDR3 is TGTGCCAGCAGTTTAAGGTGGTCTAGCGGAGCCTACAATGAGCAGTTCTTC.

The chain is built from TRBV6-6 and TRBJ2-1, with 10 bases fitting TRBD2. CDR1 MNHNY and CDR2 SVGAGI come from the germline V gene (reference sequence). This CDR3 region has 15 residues. J lost 5 bases, V lost 6 bases, and 7 bases had no gene match. In DNA form, the CDR3 reads TGTGCCAGCAGCCACGCCCTAGCGGGAGACAATGAGCAGTTCTTC. Amino acids: CASSHALAGDNEQFF.

The chain combines TRBV5-4 with TRBJ2-5; D not certain. Trimming left V 3 bases short and J 5 bases short, with 14 bases between. The CDR3 covers 14 residues. Germline V gene lookup returns CDR1 SGHNT and CDR2 YYREEE (reference sequence). The CDR3 is CASSSVVARETQYF. The CDR3, as DNA: TGTGCCAGCAGCTCGGTAGTCGCGCGGGAGACCCAGTACTTC.

This chain joins TRBV27 and TRBJ2-1, with 11 bases aligning to TRBD2. This CDR3 comprises 14 residues. V gave up 8 bases and J gave up 9 bases; unmatched junction bases: 9. Germline V gene sequence: CDR1 MNHEY, CDR2 SMNVEV (reference sequence). Here the CDR3 DNA reads TGTGCCAGCGGAATTAGCGGGAGGGCCTTTGAGCAGTTCTTC. It is translated as CASGISGRAFEQFF.

The sample holds a few counts of this clone. The chain employs TRBV5-4 and TRBJ2-7; D possibly corresponds to TRBD2 (5 bases). V was pared by 2 bases and J by 7 bases, with 25 bases between. The CDR3 totals 17 residues. CDR1 and CDR2 (germline): SGHNT, YYREEE (reference sequence). The CDR3 DNA is TGTGCCAGCAGCTTCGGTGGCAATCTGGCTAGCCTGGGGGAGCAGTACTTC. As protein: CASSFGGNLASLGEQYF.

In its sample, this clone was seen a few times. The chain employs TRBV25-1 and TRBJ1-1, with D unclear. Germline V gene sequence: CDR1 MGHDK, CDR2 SYGVNS. This CDR3 comprises 13 residues. The V end lost 6 bases, the J end lost 1 base, and 9 bases lay between the germline ends. In nucleotides, the CDR3 is TGTGCCAGCAGCTGGCACACGAACACTGAAGCTTTCTTT. Protein product: CASSWHTNTEAFF.